These 30 T cell receptor beta chains were sequenced from one sample in a study of CD8 T cells in ankylosing spondylitis. TCRdb passed the 5' RACE reads through MiXCR, listing each CDR3 protein once. The sample lists around 330,000 distinct CDR3 sequences, 11% occurring once. The sequencing sample was made of blood, either unsorted or a sorted T cell fraction (not recorded which). The receptor source for this set is a female donor with ankylosing spondylitis or in good health (not recorded which).

This clonotype came up a few times. CDR3 bases: TGCAGTGCTAGAGAGGTAGACACTTACTACACTGAAGCTTTCTTT. Residues: CSAREVDTYYTEAFF. The chain has TRBV20-1 and TRBJ1-1; no firm D call. This CDR3 comprises 15 residues. V was trimmed by 0 bases and J by 3 bases, leaving 14 bases between them. Germline CDR1 DFQATT, CDR2 SNEGSKA (reference sequence).

This clonotype was observed at least ten times. The chain recombines TRBV10-3 with TRBJ2-1, with no clear D. The CDR3 extends over 12 amino acids. Germline V gives CDR1 ENHRY, CDR2 SYGVKD. Trimming shortened V by 6 bases and J by 5 bases, and 8 bases separated the two germline ends. In nucleotides, the CDR3 is TGTGCCATCAGGGGCGTGAACAATGAGCAGTTCTTC. It is translated as CAIRGVNNEQFF.

This clonotype has a count of ten or more. The chain has TRBV5-6 and TRBJ2-5, with D unresolved. The CDR3 length is 13 residues. Germline V gene sequence: CDR1 SGHDT, CDR2 YYEEEE. V lost 1 base and J lost 2, with 6 bases in between. Here the CDR3 DNA reads TGTGCCAGCAGCTTGCAGCTACAAGAGACCCAGTACTTC. Translated, it gives CASSLQLQETQYF.

This clonotype has a count of ten or more. The DNA for the CDR3 is TGTGCCAGCAGCTTATGGGGTGACGAGCAGTACTTC. Translating it yields CASSLWGDEQYF. The chain carries TRBV7-8 and TRBJ2-7, with D hard to call. The CDR3 length is 12 residues. Trimming cost V 2 bases and J 5 bases, with 7 bases left between them. CDR1 is SGHVS and CDR2 is FQNEAQ in the germline V gene.

This clonotype has a count of ten or more. V is TRBV29-1 and J is TRBJ2-6, with TRBD1 identical over 7 bases. From germline, CDR1 is SQVTM and CDR2 ANQGSEA. The V segment lost 1 base and the J segment 1 base; nucleotides outside the gene matches: 7. The CDR3 extends over 17 amino acids. CDR3 nucleotides: TGCAGCGTTGAAGCCGGGACAGCTCTGTCTGGGGCCAACGTCCTGACTTTC. This encodes CSVEAGTALSGANVLTF.

About this clonotype: A much larger clone sits a single nucleotide away, making a read error possible. This chain joins TRBV12-3 or TRBV12-4 and TRBJ1-5, with unresolved D. V lost 4 bases and J lost 5, with 12 bases in between. The CDR3 loop spans 14 amino acids. The CDR3, as DNA: TGTGCCAGCAGTTCATGGGGAATGGATCAGCCCCAGCATTTT. Amino acid sequence: CASSSWGMDQPQHF.

This clonotype showed up many times. CDR3 in DNA: TGTGCCATCAGTGACTCGAGGGGTAGCAATCAGCCCCAGCATTTT. This gives the protein CAISDSRGSNQPQHF. The chain joins TRBV10-3 to TRBJ1-5; D may be TRBD1 (5 bases). Between the trimmed V and J ends, which lost 3 bases and 0 bases, there was a span of 9 bases. This CDR3 is 15 amino acids long. The germline gives CDR1 ENHRY, CDR2 SYGVKD.

This clonotype was seen many times. V and J are TRBV20-1 and TRBJ1-4; unclear D gene. Per the germline V gene, CDR1 is DFQATT and CDR2 is SNEGSKA (reference sequence). V was shortened by 6 bases and J by 4 bases, with 18 bases between the two germline ends. The CDR3 extends over 15 amino acids. CDR3 loop: CSASRQSMGNEKLFF. CDR3 in DNA: TGCAGTGCCAGTCGGCAATCAATGGGTAATGAAAAACTGTTTTTT.

The chain carries TRBV20-1 and TRBJ2-6, with D perhaps TRBD1 or TRBD2 (6 bases each). Germline V CDR1 and CDR2: DFQATT, SNEGSKA (reference sequence). V was clipped by 6 bases and J by 0 bases, with 18 bases between them. CDR3 length: 17 amino acids. DNA for the CDR3: TGCAGTGCAAATACCAAGGGGGGCCTCTCTGGGGCCAACGTCCTGACTTTC. Translation gives CSANTKGGLSGANVLTF.

This chain links TRBV19 with TRBJ2-7; D is ambiguous. Germline V gene data show CDR1 as LNHDA and CDR2 as SQIVND (reference sequence). The CDR3 length is 13 residues. Trimming took 3 bases from V and 6 from J, leaving 12 bases between them. In DNA form, the CDR3 reads TGTGCCAGTAGTATCTCCGGCCCTTCCGAGCAGTACTTC. The encoded protein is CASSISGPSEQYF.

Ten or more counts support this clonotype. The rearrangement links TRBV20-1 to TRBJ1-6; a weak D match, TRBD1 (5 bases). The CDR3 is made up of 16 amino acids. V lost 3 bases, J lost 6 bases, and 18 bases lay in between. Germline V gene data show CDR1 as DFQATT and CDR2 as SNEGSKA (reference sequence). The CDR3 DNA follows: TGCAGTGCTAGTCTCCAGGGTATCAGCGTTAATTCACCCCTCCACTTT. It specifies CSASLQGISVNSPLHF.

This clonotype has a count of ten or more. The chain joins TRBV5-1 to TRBJ1-4, with unresolved D. The CDR3 runs 15 residues. Per the germline V gene, CDR1 is SGHRS and CDR2 is YFSETQ. Deletions cut 1 base from V and 4 bases from J, with 11 bases between. The DNA of the CDR3 is TGCGCCAGCAGCTTGACCCCGGCGGGTAATGAAAAACTGTTTTTT. Protein sequence: CASSLTPAGNEKLFF.

This clonotype has just a few counts. This rearrangement joins TRBV27 to TRBJ1-5, with D unclear. Germline CDR1 MNHEY, CDR2 SMNVEV (reference sequence). Trimming took off 5 bases at V and 0 bases at J, with 14 bases between the two ends. The CDR3 extends over 16 amino acids. The CDR3 region has the DNA TGTGCCAGCAGTCCAAGGGAACGATTTAGCAATCAGCCCCAGCATTTT. It encodes CASSPRERFSNQPQHF.

The genes are TRBV5-1 and TRBJ2-1; 7 nucleotides match TRBD2. The CDR3 consists of 13 residues. Unmatched junction bases numbered 1, after V lost 4 bases and J lost 3 bases. Germline V CDR1 and CDR2: SGHRS, YFSETQ. The CDR3: CASSSGNYNEQFF. CDR3 bases: TGCGCCAGCAGCAGCGGGAACTACAATGAGCAGTTCTTC.

This clonotype came up a few times. The J gene is TRBJ2-3, the V gene TRBV5-5; tentative D call: TRBD2 (6 bases). Germline V gene sequence: CDR1 SGHKS, CDR2 YYEKEE (reference sequence). Trimming stripped 1 base from V and 2 bases from J, with 17 bases between. The CDR3 runs to 17 residues. The CDR3 bases are TGTGCCAGCAGCTTGACGGCCGGGACTTACAACACAGATACGCAGTATTTT. This sequence encodes CASSLTAGTYNTDTQYF.

About this clonotype: One end of the junction fails to match germline, which may point to a read error. V usage is TRBV7-9 and J usage is TRBJ1-2; 8 bases fit TRBD1. Looked up from germline, CDR1 is SEHNR and CDR2 is FQNEAQ (reference sequence). This CDR3 contains 14 residues. CDR3 amino acids: CASSPDGTGYGDTF. The CDR3 DNA reads as TGTGCCAGCAGCCCGGATGGGACAGGCTATGGCGACACCTTC.

Of note for this clonotype: A much larger clone differs by one base, so this may be a read error. The gene calls are TRBV5-1 and TRBJ1-2; 7 bases map to TRBD1. The CDR3 has 13 amino acids. Germline V gene data show CDR1 as SGHRS and CDR2 as YFSETQ. Trimming at V came to 7 bases and at J to 6 bases, leaving 9 bases not matched to a gene. CDR3 DNA: TGCGCCAGCCCCCGGGACAGCGAGAATGGCTACACCTTC. This translates into CASPRDSENGYTF.

This clonotype occurred many times. This chain connects TRBV12-3 or TRBV12-4 to TRBJ2-1; a possible D gene is TRBD2 (6 bases). The CDR3 length is 14 residues. V shed 6 bases and J shed 5 bases, with 14 bases lying between them. The CDR3 protein is CASSPRGTNNEQFF. In DNA form, the CDR3 reads TGTGCCAGCAGCCCCCGGGGGACGAACAATGAGCAGTTCTTC.

This clonotype was observed at least ten times. The V gene is TRBV29-1, the J gene TRBJ2-7, with D perhaps TRBD2 (5 bases). This CDR3 has 12 residues. Germline values: CDR1 SQVTM, CDR2 ANQGSEA. Trimming took 4 bases from V and 3 from J, leaving 10 bases between them. The CDR3 coding sequence is TGCAGCGTTGGAGACGGGGACTACGAGCAGTACTTC. As protein: CSVGDGDYEQYF.

This clonotype was recorded a few times. This chain links TRBV20-1 with TRBJ2-5; D tentatively fits TRBD1 or TRBD2 (5 bases each). V was clipped by 8 bases and J by 5 bases, with 15 bases between them. Germline V gene sequence: CDR1 DFQATT, CDR2 SNEGSKA (reference sequence). The CDR3 consists of 12 residues. Here the CDR3 reads CSPMRWGETQYF. The CDR3 DNA reads TGCAGTCCAATGAGGTGGGGGGAGACCCAGTACTTC.

A word on this clonotype: Possible read error: a much larger clone is one base away. The chain combines TRBV5-1 with TRBJ2-1, with 10 positions matching TRBD1. Germline lookup yields CDR1 SGHRS and CDR2 YFSETQ. The CDR3 is made up of 16 amino acids. CDR3 coding DNA: TGCGACAGCAGCTTGGGGGGGACAGGGGTCTACAATGAGCAGTTCTTC. Translated, it gives CDSSLGGTGVYNEQFF. Based on the CDR3 plus reference TRBV5-1 and TRBJ2-1, the full variable domain is KAGVTQTPRYLIKTRGQQVTLSCSPISGHRSVSWYQQTPGQGLQFLFEYFSETQRNKGNFPGRFSGRQFSNSRSEMNVSTLELGDSALYLCDSSLGGTGVYNEQFFGPGTRLTVL.

The chain uses TRBV10-2 and TRBJ2-5; D gene ambiguous. Trimming left V 0 bases short and J 2 bases short, with 7 bases between. Germline CDR1 is WSHSY and CDR2 is SAAADI. CDR3 length: 14 residues. The CDR3 DNA reads as TGCGCCAGCAGTGAGTCGGGAAAACAAGAGACCCAGTACTTC. Residues: CASSESGKQETQYF.

This clonotype was detected ten times or more. The chain joins TRBV27 to TRBJ1-5, with D maybe TRBD1 (6 bases). Germline values: CDR1 MNHEY, CDR2 SMNVEV (reference sequence). Trimming took 2 bases from V and 3 from J, leaving 11 bases between them. CDR3 length equals 15 residues. The CDR3 coding sequence is TGTGCCAGCAGTTTAAGGGGGGGATACAATCAGCCCCAGCATTTT. This sequence encodes CASSLRGGYNQPQHF.

The table lists this clonotype with many counts. This chain joins TRBV10-3 and TRBJ2-3; no clear D gene. CDR1 is ENHRY and CDR2 is SYGVKD in the germline V gene. V was clipped by 8 bases and J by 4 bases, with 10 bases between them. The CDR3 has 12 residues. Here the CDR3 reads CAISRAADTQYF. In DNA form, the CDR3 reads TGTGCCATCTCCCGGGCGGCAGATACGCAGTATTTT.

This clonotype was picked up many times. The V and J genes are TRBV20-1 and TRBJ1-5, with TRBD1 as a possible D gene (6 bases). Germline-derived CDR1 and CDR2 are DFQATT and SNEGSKA (reference sequence). With 5 bases removed from V and 7 bases from J, the gap between germline ends came to 15 bases. The CDR3 runs to 13 residues. The CDR3 loop is CSASPTGSQPQHF. Here the CDR3 DNA reads TGCAGTGCTTCTCCTACAGGGTCGCAGCCCCAGCATTTT.

The V gene is TRBV5-6, the J gene TRBJ2-2, with a tentative D call TRBD1 (6 bases). The V gene lost 1 base and the J gene lost 6 bases, with 13 bases spanning the gap. Germline CDR1 is SGHDT and CDR2 is YYEEEE. This CDR3 contains 15 residues. CDR3 nucleotides: TGTGCCAGCAGCTTGATAGACAGGTCGGCCGGGGAGCTGTTTTTT. Translated: CASSLIDRSAGELFF. The variable domain in full, completed from reference TRBV5-6 and TRBJ2-2, reads DAGVTQSPTHLIKTRGQQVTLRCSPKSGHDTVSWYQQALGQGPQFIFQYYEEEERQRGNFPDRFSGHQFPNYSSELNVNALLLGDSALYLCASSLIDRSAGELFFGEGSRLTVL.

This clonotype came up many times. The chain recombines TRBV10-3 with TRBJ2-3, with 13 bases matching TRBD2. After removal of 7 bases from V and 4 bases from J, the junction contained 11 bases not matched to a gene. This CDR3 spans 17 amino acids. Germline CDR1 reads ENHRY; CDR2 reads SYGVKD. CDR3 protein: CAITTRLAGGSPDTQYF. The CDR3, as DNA: TGTGCCATCACCACCCGACTAGCGGGAGGTTCCCCAGATACGCAGTATTTT.

In its sample, this clonotype was seen many times. V is TRBV29-1 and J is TRBJ1-2; possible D gene TRBD1, 5 bases. CDR3 length: 13 amino acids. From germline, CDR1 is SQVTM and CDR2 ANQGSEA. V shed 5 bases and J shed 4 bases, with 14 bases lying between them. The CDR3 nucleotides are TGCAGCGTTTGGGCTTGGGGGAGCTATGGCTACACCTTC. Amino acid sequence: CSVWAWGSYGYTF.

This clonotype was picked up a small number of times. The rearrangement uses TRBV6-1 and TRBJ2-6; the D gene is possibly TRBD2 (5 bases). The CDR3 consists of 16 residues. The germline V gene encodes CDR1 MNHNS and CDR2 SASEGT. The V end was cut by 7 bases, the J end by 0 bases, with 13 bases between. The CDR3, as DNA: TGTGCCAGCACCCTGGACCTAGCCTCTGGGGCCAACGTCCTGACTTTC. Its translation: CASTLDLASGANVLTF.

This clonotype was observed at least ten times. The rearrangement uses TRBV25-1 and TRBJ2-7; D is unresolved. There are 12 residues in the CDR3. The ends were cut back, 5 bases at V and 6 bases at J, with 11 bases in the middle. Germline lookup yields CDR1 MGHDK and CDR2 SYGVNS. This chain's CDR3 is CASSLGRREQYF. CDR3 bases: TGTGCCAGCAGTTTAGGACGCCGCGAGCAGTACTTC.